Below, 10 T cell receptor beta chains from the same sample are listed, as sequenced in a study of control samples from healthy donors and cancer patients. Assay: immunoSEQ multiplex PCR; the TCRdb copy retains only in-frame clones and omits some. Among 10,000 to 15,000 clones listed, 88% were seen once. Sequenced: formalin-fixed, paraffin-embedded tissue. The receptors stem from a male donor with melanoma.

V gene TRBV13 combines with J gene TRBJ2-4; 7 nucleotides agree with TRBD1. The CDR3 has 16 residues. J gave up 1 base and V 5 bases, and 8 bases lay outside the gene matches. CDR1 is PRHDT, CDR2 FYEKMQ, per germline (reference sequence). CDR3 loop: CASSSEGAGAKNIQYF. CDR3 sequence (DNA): TGTGCCAGCAGCAGCGAGGGGGCTGGGGCCAAAAACATTCAGTACTTC.

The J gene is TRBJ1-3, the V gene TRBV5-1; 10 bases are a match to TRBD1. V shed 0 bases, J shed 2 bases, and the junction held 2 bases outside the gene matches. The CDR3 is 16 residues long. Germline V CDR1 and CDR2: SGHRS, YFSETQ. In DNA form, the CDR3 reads TGCGCCAGCAGCTTGGAGGGGACAGGGGCTGGAAACACCATATATTTT. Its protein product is CASSLEGTGAGNTIYF. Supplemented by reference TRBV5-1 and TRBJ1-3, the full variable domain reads KAGVTQTPRYLIKTRGQQVTLSCSPISGHRSVSWYQQTPGQGLQFLFEYFSETQRNKGNFPGRFSGRQFSNSRSEMNVSTLELGDSALYLCASSLEGTGAGNTIYFGEGSWLTVV.

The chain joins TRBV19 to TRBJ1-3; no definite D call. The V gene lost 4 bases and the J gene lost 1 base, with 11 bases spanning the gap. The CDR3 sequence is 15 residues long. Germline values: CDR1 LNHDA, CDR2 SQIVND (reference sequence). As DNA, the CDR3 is TGTGCCAGTAGTACCCTAGAGAATTCTGGAAACACCATATATTTT. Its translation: CASSTLENSGNTIYF.

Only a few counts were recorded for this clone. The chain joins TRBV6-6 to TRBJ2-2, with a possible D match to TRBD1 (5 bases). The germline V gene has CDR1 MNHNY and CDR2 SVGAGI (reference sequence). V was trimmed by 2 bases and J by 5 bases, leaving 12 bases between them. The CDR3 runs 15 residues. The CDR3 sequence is CASSYDRLGTGELFF. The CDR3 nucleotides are TGTGCCAGCAGTTACGACAGATTAGGAACCGGGGAGCTGTTTTTT.

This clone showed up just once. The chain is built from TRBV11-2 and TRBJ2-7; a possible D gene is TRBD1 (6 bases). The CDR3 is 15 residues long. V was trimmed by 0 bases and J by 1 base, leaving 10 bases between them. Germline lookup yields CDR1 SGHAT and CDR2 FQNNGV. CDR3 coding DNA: TGTGCCAGCAGCTTAGAACAGGGACAATCCTACGAGCAGTACGTC. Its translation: CASSLEQGQSYEQYV.

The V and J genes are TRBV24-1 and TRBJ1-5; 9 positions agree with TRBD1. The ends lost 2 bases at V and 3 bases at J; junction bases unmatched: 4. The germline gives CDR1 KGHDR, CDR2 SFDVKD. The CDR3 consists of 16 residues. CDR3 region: CATSDSGTGLNQPQHF. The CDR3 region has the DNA TGTGCCACCAGTGATTCCGGGACAGGGCTCAATCAGCCCCAGCATTTT.

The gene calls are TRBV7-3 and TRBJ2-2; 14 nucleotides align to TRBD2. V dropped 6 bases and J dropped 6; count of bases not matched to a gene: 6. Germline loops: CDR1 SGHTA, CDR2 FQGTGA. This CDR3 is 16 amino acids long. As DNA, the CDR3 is TGTGCCAGCAGTCCCGGGACTAGCGGGAGATCCGGGGAGCTGTTTTTT. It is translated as CASSPGTSGRSGELFF.

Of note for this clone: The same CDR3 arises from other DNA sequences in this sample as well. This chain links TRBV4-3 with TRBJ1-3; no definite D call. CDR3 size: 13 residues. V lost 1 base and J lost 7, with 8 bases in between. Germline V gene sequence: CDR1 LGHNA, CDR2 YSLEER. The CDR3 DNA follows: TGCGCCAGCAGCCAAGCCCGTAGGAACACCATATATTTT. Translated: CASSQARRNTIYF.

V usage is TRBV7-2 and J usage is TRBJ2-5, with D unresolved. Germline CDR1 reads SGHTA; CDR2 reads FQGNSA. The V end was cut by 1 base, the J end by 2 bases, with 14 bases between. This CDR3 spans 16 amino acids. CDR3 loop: CASSLVGQAEQETQYF. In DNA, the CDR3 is TGTGCCAGCAGCTTAGTAGGGCAGGCAGAGCAAGAGACCCAGTACTTC.

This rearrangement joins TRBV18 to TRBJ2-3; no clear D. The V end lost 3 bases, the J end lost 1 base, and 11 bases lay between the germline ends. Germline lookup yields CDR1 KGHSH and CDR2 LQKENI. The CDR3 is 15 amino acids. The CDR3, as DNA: TGTGCCAGCTCACCTTTAATTGGTGGCACAGATACGCAGTATTTT. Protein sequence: CASSPLIGGTDTQYF.